This T cell receptor beta chain stems from a study of vaccination and CD4 T cells after COVID-19. About the research overall: Nasal swab PCR had detected SARS-CoV-2 in convalescent patients, 9 or 10 mild and one severe.

Germline assignment: CDR1 LGHNA and CDR2 YNFKEQ. CDR3 size: 14 residues. With 2 bases removed from V and 6 bases from J, the gap between germline ends came to 13 bases. Cultured CD4+ T-cell DNA underwent Oncomine TCR Beta short-read sequencing. From CD4+ T cells that had been cultured, genomic DNA was extracted. TCRdb re-called the PCR reads through MiXCR, storing one row per CDR3 protein. Here the sample spans around 20,000 distinct CDR3 sequences, 70% being singletons. A few counts support this clonotype. Its specificity is not known. Findings and caveats of the study: Spike mono-reactivity was found in 304 of the 307 vaccine-specific clones identified in convalescent patients.

Treatment described: approximately nine-day PBMC culture with coronavirus spike peptide pools or control peptides (ViraFEST assay). This TCR was recovered from a human donor who had recovered from COVID-19. The J gene is TRBJ1-1, the V gene TRBV4-2; D uncertain. Sequencing was carried out using CD4+ T cells from blood, cultured in vitro. Here the CDR3 DNA reads TGTGCCAGCAGCCAACTAGAACGGGGTGCTGAAGCTTTCTTT. As protein: CASSQLERGAEAFF.